These T cell receptor beta chains were read from a single sample in a study of blood T cells in healthy people across ages. TCRdb ran MiXCR on the 5' RACE reads and lists one entry per CDR3 protein. The data contain around 1.5 million distinct CDR3 sequences, roughly 32% of them singletons. The sample comprised blood. These TCRs come from a woman under 40 in good health. Both conserved end residues are part of each CDR3. Clone sizes are given selectively: once, few, many, or a class where the clone is expanded.

clone_size	v_call	j_call	cdr3_aa
NA	TRBV3-1	TRBJ1-1	CASSQDLQENTEAFF
many	TRBV7-2	TRBJ1-6	CASSSGPAKYSPLHF
few	TRBV4-1	TRBJ1-2	CASSHARDRGFYGYTF
NA	TRBV10-3	TRBJ2-2	CAIGKGTSDTGELFF
few	TRBV6-2/TRBV6-3	TRBJ1-6	CASSYLSPGQTNSPLHF
NA	TRBV9	TRBJ2-1	CASSVDASGRAVNEQFF
NA	TRBV6-1	TRBJ2-3	CASSPLPYVGTSGDTQYF
NA	TRBV12-3/TRBV12-4	TRBJ2-1	CASSLRFATLSSYNEQFF
NA	TRBV20-1	TRBJ2-5	CSARTYGFNRETQYF
NA	TRBV5-1	TRBJ2-7	CASSFESSSYEQYF
NA	TRBV5-1	TRBJ2-2	CASSLERWNTGEPFF
many	TRBV10-3	TRBJ2-2	CAISPGQGNTGELFF
NA	TRBV5-6	TRBJ2-7	CASSFGGGGGYEQYF
many	TRBV29-1	TRBJ2-7	CSVSPGTYEQYF
few	TRBV7-8	TRBJ2-7	CASSLESTGSYEQYF
few	TRBV7-2	TRBJ2-1	CASSPHFLAGGSYNEQFF
few	TRBV28	TRBJ2-5	CASSPSNPVSYSAGETQYF
few	TRBV7-8	TRBJ2-7	CASSRTRSNEQYF
NA	TRBV4-2	TRBJ2-7	CASSPNSGAYEQYF
many	TRBV29-1	TRBJ2-7	CSAAKGRWDEQYF
many	TRBV7-6	TRBJ2-1	CASSLAEGEQFF
NA	TRBV4-2	TRBJ2-6	CASSHGLLDFSGANVLTF
few	TRBV27	TRBJ2-3	CASSPILAGGPGKAQYF